Included here is one T cell receptor beta chain sequence, with context. What it binds is unknown. The data were produced by immunoSEQ multiplex PCR, yet TCRdb's version contains in-frame clones alone and is incomplete. The sample holds approximately 1,500,000 clones, 96% seen once. Splitting of CD4+ cells produced CD45RA+ naive and CD45RA-negative memory subsets. V lost 4 bases to trimming and J lost 5 bases; unmatched junction nucleotides: 7. This CDR3 is 15 amino acids long. In germline, CDR1 is SGHNT, CDR2 YYREEE (reference sequence). The sample is drawn from a study of shared clonotypes between healthy human individuals. Study-level points and caveats: Lower generation probabilities were found for non-shared clonotypes than for those shared by all four donors. Depth was large, yet rarefaction showed that sorted-subset sequencing was incomplete.

The receptor was isolated from a young man in good health. The sample was naive CD4+ T cells sorted from blood. Specified subset: CD45RA+ positively selected. The J gene is TRBJ2-1, the V gene TRBV5-4, with 9 bases that match TRBD2. CDR3 DNA: TGTGCCAGCAGCCCGGGACTAGCTGAACACAATGAGCAGTTCTTC. This translates into CASSPGLAEHNEQFF.